Detailed here is one T cell receptor beta chain. Isolated PBMCs totaled at least 6 million in each sample. The germline V and J ends were trimmed by 3 bases and 5 bases, with 10 bases remaining between them. This CDR3 has 13 residues. Germline loops: CDR1 SEHNR, CDR2 FQNEAQ (reference sequence). The second PCR ran about 6 to 12 cycles with a sample-barcoded 5' primer and J-beta primers. TCRdb re-called the 5' RACE reads through MiXCR, storing one row per CDR3 protein. The table includes some 690,000 distinct CDR3 sequences, 22% detected once. The data belong to a study of blood T cells in healthy people across ages.

Sequencing used blood. This receptor was identified in a man in his 70s in good health. The chain carries TRBV7-9 and TRBJ2-5, with D possibly TRBD2 on 5 matching bases. CDR3 in amino acids: CASSFAGTETQYF. The CDR3 DNA reads as TGTGCCAGCAGCTTCGCGGGTACGGAGACCCAGTACTTC. Complete variable domain (other parts from reference TRBV7-9 and TRBJ2-5): DTGVSQNPRHKITKRGQNVTFRCDPISEHNRLYWYRQTLGQGPEFLTYFQNEAQLEKSRLLSDRFSAERPKGSFSTLEIQRTEQGDSAMYLCASSFAGTETQYFGPGTRLLVL.